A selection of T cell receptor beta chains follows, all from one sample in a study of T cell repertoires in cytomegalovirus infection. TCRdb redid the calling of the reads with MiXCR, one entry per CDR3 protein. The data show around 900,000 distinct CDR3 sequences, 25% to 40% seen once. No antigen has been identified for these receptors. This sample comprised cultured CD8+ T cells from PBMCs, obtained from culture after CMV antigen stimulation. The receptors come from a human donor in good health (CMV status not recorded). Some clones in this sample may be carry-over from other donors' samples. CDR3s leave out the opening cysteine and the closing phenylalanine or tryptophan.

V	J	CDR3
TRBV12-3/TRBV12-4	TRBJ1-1	TSSDRLNTEAF
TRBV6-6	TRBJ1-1	ASSSDRGDEYDTEAF
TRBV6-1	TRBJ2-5	ASIGTGSQETQY
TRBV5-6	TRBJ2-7	ASSPIGGGSYKQY
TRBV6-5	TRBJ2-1	ASSYSRFSYNEQF
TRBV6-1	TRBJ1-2	ASSMAGTGWDGYT
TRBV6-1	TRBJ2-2	ASSEGRGYTGELF
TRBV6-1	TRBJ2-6	ASRGRSSGANVLT
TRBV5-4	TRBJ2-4	ASSLGREAKNIQY
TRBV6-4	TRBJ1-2	ASSDSTGGGYT
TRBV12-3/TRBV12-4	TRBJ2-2	ASSSTLGQGTITGELF
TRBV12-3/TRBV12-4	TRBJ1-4	ASSTPGMNEKLF
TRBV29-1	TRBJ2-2	SVEAPVGTGELF